This TCR beta chain is from a study of blood T cells in healthy people across ages. The CDR3 runs to 14 residues. V lost 6 bases and J lost 5, with 13 bases in between. The study's findings and limits: Diversity estimated from one million T cells was considered an underestimate.

Combining a sample-barcoded 5' primer with a J-beta primer mix, a second PCR ran for roughly 6 to 12 cycles. TCRdb ran MiXCR on the 5' RACE reads and lists one entry per CDR3 protein. The repertoire has around 1,500,000 distinct CDR3 sequences, 25% to 30% of them found once; the top ten carry 7.7%. Concerning this clonotype itself: Antigen unknown.

This chain connects TRBV12-3 or TRBV12-4 to TRBJ1-4, with no clear D. The source is a woman aged 25-40 years in good health. Sample: blood. The CDR3 nucleotides read TGTGCCAGCAGCCCCGTTACACGGAATGAAAAACTGTTTTTT. Protein sequence: CASSPVTRNEKLFF.